The clone carrying this T cell receptor beta chain was detected only a few times. What it binds is unknown. TCRdb redid the calling of the RACE reads with MiXCR, one entry per CDR3 protein. The profile covers under 150,000 distinct CDR3 sequences, with over 10% appearing a single time and 1.4% taken by the ten largest. This specimen belongs to a study of human T cells and chemical hapten exposure. Study background: A roughly 2 cm by roughly 2 cm inner upper arm patch received 2% DPC for sensitization.

CDR3 length: 13 amino acids. CDR1 and CDR2 (germline): SGHRS, YFSETQ. The V and J ends lost 0 bases and 6 bases respectively, with 8 bases between them. Study-wide results and limits: Expanded TCRs formed significantly more large CDR3 similarity clusters than controls. Alopecia in all donors means immunity may differ from healthy individuals.

Time point described: patch test 1, 2 weeks after DPC sensitization. Described treatment: therapeutic diphenylcyclopropenone sensitization with weekly scalp DPC. Only after blood had been drawn was each patch test applied. The genes are TRBV5-1 and TRBJ2-3; the D is unclear. This TCR was recovered from a woman aged 45-65 years with alopecia areata. Some clones in this sample may be carry-over from other donors' samples. Sequenced here: whole blood, sampled in connection with sensitization to the hapten diphenylcyclopropenone (DPC). DNA for the CDR3: TGCGCCAGCAGCTTGGGGATGGGGGATACGCAGTATTTT. Translation: CASSLGMGDTQYF.